This is a list of T cell receptor beta chains from one sample in a study of response to subunit inactivated influenza vaccine. TCRdb called the RT-PCR reads again in MiXCR, with one record for every CDR3 protein. The sample lists about 190,000 distinct CDR3 sequences, over 13% occurring once. This sample comprised CD8+ T cells sorted from PBMCs, obtained 4 to 6 days after vaccination. Source of these receptors: a man aged 50 or older who received an inactivated influenza vaccine. Both conserved end residues are part of each CDR3. A D gene is named only where the DNA matches it firmly. Clone size is stated in some rows and not others, as once, few, many or a class when expanded.

D gene,V gene,J gene,clone size,CDR3 DNA,CDR3 protein
.,TRBV25-1,TRBJ2-3,.,TGTGCCAGCAGTGAGTGGACAGCGCGAGATACGCAGTATTTT,CASSEWTARDTQYF
.,TRBV5-6,TRBJ2-3,many,TGTGCCAGCAGCTATCGGTGGGGGGTGAGTTCCGGCACAGATACGCAGTATTTT,CASSYRWGVSSGTDTQYF
.,TRBV2,TRBJ1-2,.,TGTGCCAGCAGTACTCCCGGACACGCTAACTATGGCTACACCTTC,CASSTPGHANYGYTF
TRBD2,TRBV29-1,TRBJ2-5,.,TGCAGCGTTGAAGAAGGGACTAGCGGGGGACTTCAAGAGACCCAGTACTTC,CSVEEGTSGGLQETQYF
.,TRBV4-3,TRBJ2-7,.,TGCGCCAGCAGCCAAGAAACGGGAGCAAACTACGAGCAGTACTTC,CASSQETGANYEQYF
TRBD2,TRBV5-1,TRBJ2-1,.,TGCGCCAGCAGCTTATCGCGGGAGGGCCTATACAATGAGCAGTTCTTC,CASSLSREGLYNEQFF
TRBD2,TRBV7-3,TRBJ2-1,.,TGTGCCAGCAGCCACCCTCATACGACTAGCGGGAGTTTGGCTTTCTTC,CASSHPHTTSGSLAFF
.,TRBV6-1,TRBJ1-1,.,TGTGCCAGCAGTCCGGGACGTCTGAACACTGAAGCTTTCTTT,CASSPGRLNTEAFF
.,TRBV7-8,TRBJ2-7,.,TGTGCCAGCAGCTATTGGACAGACTCCTACGAGCAGTACTTC,CASSYWTDSYEQYF
.,TRBV2,TRBJ1-2,few,TGTGCCAGCCCGGGAATCAACTATGGCTACACCTTC,CASPGINYGYTF
.,TRBV5-1,TRBJ2-7,.,TGCGCCAGCAGCTCCGGGCCGCCAGAGAAGATGAACTTC,CASSSGPPEKMNF
.,TRBV6-1,TRBJ2-2,many,TGTGCCAGCAGTCTCGGGGACCGGGGCCCCGGGGAGCTGTTTTTT,CASSLGDRGPGELFF
TRBD2,TRBV11-2,TRBJ2-1,.,TGTGCCAGCAGTCATGGACTAGCTTATGAGCAGTTCTTC,CASSHGLAYEQFF
TRBD2,TRBV20-1,TRBJ2-5,.,TGCAGTGCTAGTACTAGCGGGGGGACACAAGAGACCCAGTACTTC,CSASTSGGTQETQYF
.,TRBV12-3/TRBV12-4,TRBJ2-5,many,TGTGCCAGCAGTTACCCCTCAGAGACCCAGTACTTC,CASSYPSETQYF
.,TRBV11-2,TRBJ2-3,few,TGTGCCAGCAGCTCGACTGAGATAGCGCAGTATTTT,CASSSTEIAQYF
.,TRBV28,TRBJ2-5,few,TGTGCCAGCACGAATTTAGCGGACCCTCGGGAGACCCAGTACTTC,CASTNLADPRETQYF
.,TRBV12-3/TRBV12-4,TRBJ2-3,few,TGTGCCAGCAGTTTTGAGGTGTCAACAGATACGCAGTATTTT,CASSFEVSTDTQYF
TRBD1,TRBV7-9,TRBJ2-1,.,TGTGCCGCGGTCACAGGGGACAATGAGCAGTTCTTC,CAAVTGDNEQFF
.,TRBV7-7,TRBJ1-1,many,TGTGCCAGCAGCTTAGCCTTGAACACTGAAGCTTTCTTT,CASSLALNTEAFF
.,TRBV27,TRBJ2-1,few,TGTGCCAGCAGTTTTTTCTCGAGCTCCTACAATGAGCAGTTCTTC,CASSFFSSSYNEQFF
TRBD2,TRBV9,TRBJ2-7,.,TGTGCCAGCAGCCCACAGACTAGCGGATACTACGAGCAGTACTTC,CASSPQTSGYYEQYF
.,TRBV4-1,TRBJ2-3,.,TGCGCCAGCAGCCCTAGAGGGTCTAGCACAGATACGCAGTATTTT,CASSPRGSSTDTQYF
TRBD1,TRBV3-1,TRBJ2-5,few,TGTGCCAGCAGCCAAGATCTCGGGACAGTACAAGAGACCCAGTACTTC,CASSQDLGTVQETQYF
.,TRBV10-2,TRBJ1-2,.,TGCGCCAGCAGCTTATCTCCTAACTATGGCTACACCTTC,CASSLSPNYGYTF
.,TRBV4-2,TRBJ2-2,few,TGTGCCGTGGATCGGGAGAACACCGGGGAGCTGTTTTTT,CAVDRENTGELFF
TRBD2,TRBV27,TRBJ2-3,.,TGTGCCAGCAGTTTATTACTAGCGGGAAGCACAGATACGCAGTATTTT,CASSLLLAGSTDTQYF